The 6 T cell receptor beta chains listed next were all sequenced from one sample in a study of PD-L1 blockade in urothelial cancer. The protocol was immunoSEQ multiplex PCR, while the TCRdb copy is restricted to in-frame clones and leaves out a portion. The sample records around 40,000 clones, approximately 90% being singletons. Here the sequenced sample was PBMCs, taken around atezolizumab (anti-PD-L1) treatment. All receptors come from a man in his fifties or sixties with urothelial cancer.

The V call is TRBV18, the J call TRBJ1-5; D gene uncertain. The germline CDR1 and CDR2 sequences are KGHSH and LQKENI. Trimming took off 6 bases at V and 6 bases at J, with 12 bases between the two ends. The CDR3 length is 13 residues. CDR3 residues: CASSPLGSQPQHF. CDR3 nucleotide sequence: TGTGCCAGCTCTCCCCTTGGGAGTCAGCCCCAGCATTTT.

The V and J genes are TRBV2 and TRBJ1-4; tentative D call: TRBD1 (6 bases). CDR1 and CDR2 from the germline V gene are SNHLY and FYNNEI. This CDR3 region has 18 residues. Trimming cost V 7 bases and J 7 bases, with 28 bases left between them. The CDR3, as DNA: TGTGCCAGCACGGATCGAACAGGGTCGGCCCCCCGGCCTGAAAAACTGTTTTTT. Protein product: CASTDRTGSAPRPEKLFF.

The CDR3 sequence is CASSFGTGGNGEQFF. In DNA form, the CDR3 reads TGTGCCAGCAGTTTTGGGACAGGGGGCAACGGTGAGCAGTTCTTC. The rearrangement uses TRBV27 and TRBJ2-1; 12 bases fit TRBD1. This CDR3 region has 15 residues. Trimming at V came to 3 bases and at J to 9 bases, leaving 6 bases not matched to a gene. Germline CDR1 and CDR2: MNHEY and SMNVEV (reference sequence).

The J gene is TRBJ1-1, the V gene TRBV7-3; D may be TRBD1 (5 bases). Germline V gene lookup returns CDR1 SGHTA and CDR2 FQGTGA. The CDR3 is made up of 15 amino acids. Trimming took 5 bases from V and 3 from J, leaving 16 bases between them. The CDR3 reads CASSPQAGEDTEAFF. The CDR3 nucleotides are TGTGCCAGCAGCCCCCAAGCGGGGGAGGACACTGAAGCTTTCTTT.

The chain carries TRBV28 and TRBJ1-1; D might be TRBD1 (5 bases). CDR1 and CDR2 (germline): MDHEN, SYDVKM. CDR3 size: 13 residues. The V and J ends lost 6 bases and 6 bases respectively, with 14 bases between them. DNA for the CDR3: TGTGCCAGCAGGCCTGGGGGGTCGGCTGAAGCTTTCTTT. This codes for CASRPGGSAEAFF.

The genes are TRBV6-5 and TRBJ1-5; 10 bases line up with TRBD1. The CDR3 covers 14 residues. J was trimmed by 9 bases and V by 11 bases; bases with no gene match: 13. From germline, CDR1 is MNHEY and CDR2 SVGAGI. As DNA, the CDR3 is TGTGCCTCTTATTCGGGACAGGGGATGCGGCCCCAGCATTTT. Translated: CASYSGQGMRPQHF.